This TCR beta chain was identified in a study of blood T cell repertoires in COVID-19. Some clones are missing from TCRdb's copy, which holds only in-frame ones; the method was immunoSEQ multiplex PCR. Of over 120,000 clones listed, 75% to 90% are singletons. The CDR3 is 15 residues long. With 1 base removed from V and 2 bases from J, the gap between germline ends came to 10 bases. The sample comprised peripheral blood. The V call is TRBV5-7, the J call TRBJ1-3; D may be TRBD1 (6 bases). TRBV5-7 is filed as an ORF, its function uncertain. This TCR was sampled from a human donor in a cohort sampled during active COVID-19. Here the CDR3 DNA reads TGTGCCAGCAGCTTGAAACAGGGAGCTGGAAACACCATATATTTT. It translates to CASSLKQGAGNTIYF.